These 8 T cell receptor beta chains originate from one sample sequenced in a study of molecular identifiers for immune sequencing clone quantification. One entry per CDR3 protein results from TCRdb running MiXCR on the PCR reads. The sample has 490,000 or so distinct CDR3 sequences; about a fifth are singletons. The sequenced sample was naive CD8+ T cells from blood, with Jurkat cell RNA spiked in. Noted subset: FACS-sorted CD8+CD4-CCR7+CD45RA+ naive T cells. The receptor source for this set is a human donor in good health. Some libraries in this study had Jurkat cell RNA spiked in.

Many counts were recorded for this clonotype. The chain is built from TRBV10-1 and TRBJ1-1, with TRBD1 matching over 9 bases. This CDR3 has 13 amino acids. With V trimmed by 6 bases and J by 8 bases, 7 bases remained unmatched. Germline CDR1 and CDR2: WNHNN and SYGVQD (reference sequence). The DNA of the CDR3 is TGCGCCAGCAGCCTGACAGGGGGACACGAAGCTTTCTTT. As protein: CASSLTGGHEAFF.

This clonotype was detected only a few times. This rearrangement joins TRBV20-1 to TRBJ2-1; 9 positions match TRBD2. V lost 0 bases, J lost 2 bases, and 2 bases stayed unmatched. From germline, CDR1 is DFQATT and CDR2 SNEGSKA (reference sequence). The CDR3 sequence is 15 residues long. CDR3 in DNA: TGCAGTGCTAGAGAAGGACTAGCGACCTACAATGAGCAGTTCTTC. The encoded protein is CSAREGLATYNEQFF.

This clonotype was found many times. The chain employs TRBV7-9 and TRBJ1-1; D gene unclear. V was shortened by 5 bases and J by 0 bases, with 7 bases between the two germline ends. Per germline, CDR1 SEHNR and CDR2 FQNEAQ (reference sequence). The CDR3 length is 13 residues. CDR3 residues: CASSPDMNTEAFF. CDR3 DNA: TGTGCCAGCAGCCCTGATATGAACACTGAAGCTTTCTTT. The full variable domain, in which reference TRBV7-9 and TRBJ1-1 provide the parts outside the CDR3, is DTGVSQNPRHKITKRGQNVTFRCDPISEHNRLYWYRQTLGQGPEFLTYFQNEAQLEKSRLLSDRFSAERPKGSFSTLEIQRTEQGDSAMYLCASSPDMNTEAFFGQGTRLTVV.

Comments on this clonotype: This clone may be a read error of a much larger clone one base away. The rearrangement joins TRBV13 to TRBJ2-5; unclear D gene. In germline, CDR1 is PRHDT, CDR2 FYEKMQ (reference sequence). The CDR3 sequence is 14 residues long. The DNA for the CDR3 is TGTGCCGGCAGCTTAGCCGCACCGCCAGAGACCCAGTACTTC. Amino acid sequence: CAGSLAAPPETQYF. The full variable domain, its missing parts supplied by reference TRBV13 and TRBJ2-5, is AAGVIQSPRHLIKEKRETATLKCYPIPRHDTVYWYQQGPGQDPQFLISFYEKMQSDKGSIPDRFSAQQFSDYHSELNMSSLELGDSALYFCAGSLAAPPETQYFGPGTRLLVL.

In this sample, this clonotype turned up a few times. This chain connects TRBV30 to TRBJ2-1, with 12 bases matching TRBD1. CDR3 size: 14 residues. Germline V gene data show CDR1 as GTSNPN and CDR2 as SVGIG (reference sequence). The V gene end was trimmed by 4 bases and the J gene end by 8 bases; junction bases not matched to a gene: 6. The CDR3, as DNA: TGTGCCTGGAAAGGGGACAGGGGGCTCGATGAGCAGTTCTTC. Its translation: CAWKGDRGLDEQFF.

The rearrangement links TRBV6-2 or TRBV6-3 to TRBJ1-1; D gene ambiguous. The V end lost 6 bases, the J end lost 10 bases, and 15 bases lay between the germline ends. The CDR3 sequence is 12 residues long. Germline CDR1 is MNHEY and CDR2 is SVGEGT. The CDR3 DNA reads as TGTGCCAGCAGCCTCGACACCGCTGGAGCTTTCTTT. It translates to CASSLDTAGAFF.

This clonotype was recorded many times. The chain employs TRBV7-8 and TRBJ1-1, with D unresolved. This CDR3 has 14 amino acids. Germline CDR1 SGHVS, CDR2 FQNEAQ. V was pared by 4 bases and J by 4 bases, with 13 bases between. DNA for the CDR3: TGTGCCAGCAGCTCCGTTGGGCTTGGCACTGAAGCTTTCTTT. Amino acids: CASSSVGLGTEAFF.

About this clonotype itself: Since a much larger clone is just one base distant, this may be a read error. J is TRBJ2-3 and V is TRBV2; TRBD1 might be the D (5 bases). This CDR3 has 14 residues. Germline V CDR1 and CDR2: SNHLY, FYNNEI. V lost 7 bases to trimming and J lost 0 bases, with 11 bases between them. In DNA, the CDR3 is TGTGCCAGCACCTTAGGGGTTAGCACAGATACGCAGTATTTT. Its translation: CASTLGVSTDTQYF.